These 30 T cell receptor beta chains came from one sample sequenced in a study of blood T cell repertoires in COVID-19. Assay used: immunoSEQ multiplex PCR; TCRdb lists only in-frame clones, some missing. The sample records 250,000 to 350,000 clones, 70% to 90% being singletons. The sequenced material came from PBMCs or T cells enriched from blood (not recorded which). The receptors derive from a young woman who had recovered from COVID-19.

The chain carries TRBV19 and TRBJ2-5, with 7 nucleotides matching TRBD1. The junction had 10 bases not matched to a gene; V was cut back by 7 bases and J by 2 bases. The CDR3 sequence is 15 residues long. Germline V gene lookup returns CDR1 LNHDA and CDR2 SQIVND (reference sequence). CDR3 bases: TGTGCCAGTACCGCTATGCCGGGACAGCAAGAGACCCAGTACTTC. This translates into CASTAMPGQQETQYF.

This sequence joins TRBV4-2 and TRBJ1-5; 8 nucleotides line up with TRBD1. Germline loops: CDR1 LGHNA, CDR2 YNFKEQ. The trim removed 4 bases at V and 4 bases at J, leaving 3 bases unmatched. The CDR3 length is 14 residues. CDR3: CASSRGQGNQPQHF. In DNA form, the CDR3 reads TGTGCCAGCAGCCGCGGACAGGGTAATCAGCCCCAGCATTTT.

V and J are TRBV6-5 and TRBJ1-3; D gene ambiguous. V was pared by 6 bases and J by 4 bases, with 7 bases between. CDR1 is MNHEY, CDR2 SVGAGI, per germline. This CDR3 contains 12 residues. As DNA, the CDR3 is TGTGCCAGCAGCCTGCAGGGAAACACCATATATTTT. Its protein product is CASSLQGNTIYF.

This chain links TRBV28 with TRBJ2-3; D unclear. The CDR3 runs 12 residues. CDR1 and CDR2 (germline): MDHEN, SYDVKM. The V end lost 10 bases, the J end lost 8 bases, and 16 bases lay between the germline ends. CDR3 in DNA: TGTGCCACCACAAGAGGCGGAGCTACGCAGTATTTT. Its protein product is CATTRGGATQYF.

The chain employs TRBV19 and TRBJ2-7; TRBD1 might be the D (6 bases). Germline values: CDR1 LNHDA, CDR2 SQIVND (reference sequence). Trimming removed 10 bases at V and 6 bases at J, with 13 bases between. The CDR3 loop spans 11 amino acids. CDR3: CATTQGSEQYF. CDR3 bases: TGTGCCACCACCCAGGGGAGCGAGCAGTACTTC. The variable domain in full, completed from reference TRBV19 and TRBJ2-7, reads DGGITQSPKYLFRKEGQNVTLSCEQNLNHDAMYWYRQDPGQGLRLIYYSQIVNDFQKGDIAEGYSVSREKKESFPLTVTSAQKNPTAFYLCATTQGSEQYFGPGTRLTVT.

The CDR3 sequence is CASSLTRSGNTIYF. The CDR3 coding sequence is TGTGCCAGCAGTTTAACTAGATCTGGAAACACCATATATTTT. The rearrangement links TRBV28 to TRBJ1-3; D unresolved. V lost 2 bases and J lost 1, with 6 bases in between. The CDR3 spans 14 residues. Germline loops: CDR1 MDHEN, CDR2 SYDVKM. The whole variable domain, filled in from reference TRBV28 and TRBJ1-3, reads DVKVTQSSRYLVKRTGEKVFLECVQDMDHENMFWYRQDPGLGLRLIYFSYDVKMKEKGDIPEGYSVSREKKERFSLILESASTNQTSMYLCASSLTRSGNTIYFGEGSWLTVV.

This chain uses TRBV25-1 with TRBJ2-7, with D perhaps TRBD2 (5 bases). The CDR3 totals 15 residues. Germline CDR1 reads MGHDK; CDR2 reads SYGVNS. Trimming took off 5 bases at V and 2 bases at J, with 16 bases between the two ends. CDR3 DNA: TGTGCCAGCAGTAATATAGGACTGCCACCCTACGAGCAGTACTTC. This sequence encodes CASSNIGLPPYEQYF.

The chain employs TRBV4-1 and TRBJ1-5; weak D call: TRBD1 (5 bases). The CDR3 has 16 amino acids. V gave up 2 bases and J gave up 3 bases, with 14 bases separating them. CDR1 is MGHRA, CDR2 YSYEKL, per germline. In nucleotides, the CDR3 is TGCGCCAGCAGCCAATTCCCGGGGGAGGACAATCAGCCCCAGCATTTT. Its translation is CASSQFPGEDNQPQHF.

V gene TRBV19 combines with J gene TRBJ2-7; D is perhaps TRBD1 (6 bases). Per germline, CDR1 LNHDA and CDR2 SQIVND (reference sequence). This CDR3 spans 12 amino acids. Trimming removed 3 bases at V and 6 bases at J, with 9 bases between. In nucleotides, the CDR3 is TGTGCCAGTAGTATTATGGGGGCCGAGCAGTACTTC. Translated, it gives CASSIMGAEQYF.

The chain recombines TRBV7-2 with TRBJ1-2; weak D call: TRBD1 (6 bases). Germline values: CDR1 SGHTA, CDR2 FQGNSA. Trimming shortened V by 5 bases and J by 5 bases, and 15 bases separated the two germline ends. The CDR3 covers 14 residues. CDR3 sequence reads: CASSRDIYYYGYTF. The CDR3 bases are TGTGCCAGCAGCCGGGACATATATTATTATGGCTACACCTTC.

V gene TRBV20-1 combines with J gene TRBJ1-5; 7 nucleotides agree with TRBD1. CDR1 and CDR2 (germline): DFQATT, SNEGSKA (reference sequence). The CDR3 sequence is 14 residues long. V lost 3 bases to trimming and J lost 7 bases; unmatched junction nucleotides: 9. As DNA, the CDR3 is TGCAGTGCTAGTCCGGGACAGACGAGCCAGCCCCAGCATTTT. Its translation: CSASPGQTSQPQHF.

The chain carries TRBV6-5 and TRBJ1-6, with a weak D call TRBD1 (5 bases). CDR1 and CDR2 from the germline V gene are MNHEY and SVGAGI. Trimming took off 11 bases at V and 5 bases at J, with 10 bases between the two ends. CDR3 length: 12 residues. The CDR3 region has the DNA TGTGCCGGCGGGGGAGATAATTCACCCCTCCACTTT. This encodes CAGGGDNSPLHF.

This clone was detected once. This sequence joins TRBV6-2 or TRBV6-3 and TRBJ1-2, with 8 bases lining up with TRBD1. The CDR3 has 13 residues. Germline V gives CDR1 MNHEY, CDR2 SVGEGT. The trim removed 2 bases at V and 8 bases at J, leaving 4 bases unmatched. CDR3 region: CASSYTGGQGYTF. CDR3 coding DNA: TGTGCCAGCAGTTACACAGGGGGGCAAGGCTACACCTTC.

The chain uses TRBV7-9 and TRBJ1-5; the match to TRBD1 covers 7 bases. This CDR3 has 18 amino acids. V trimming: 1 base; J trimming: 1 base; junction bases outside the gene matches: 10. Germline V gene sequence: CDR1 SEHNR, CDR2 FQNEAQ (reference sequence). CDR3 sequence reads: CASSLEGTALLSNQPQHF. CDR3 nucleotides: TGTGCCAGCAGCTTAGAGGGGACAGCCCTGCTGAGCAATCAGCCCCAGCATTTT. The full variable domain, completed using reference TRBV7-9 and TRBJ1-5, is DTGVSQNPRHKITKRGQNVTFRCDPISEHNRLYWYRQTLGQGPEFLTYFQNEAQLEKSRLLSDRFSAERPKGSFSTLEIQRTEQGDSAMYLCASSLEGTALLSNQPQHFGDGTRLSIL.

There are a few counts of this clone. This chain joins TRBV19 and TRBJ1-4; 8 nucleotides line up with TRBD1. With 5 bases clipped from V and 2 bases from J, the junction kept 4 bases outside the gene matches. Germline CDR1 reads LNHDA; CDR2 reads SQIVND (reference sequence). The CDR3 spans 15 residues. The CDR3 spells CASSLQGVTNEKLFF. The CDR3 coding sequence is TGTGCCAGTAGTCTACAGGGGGTTACTAATGAAAAACTGTTTTTT.

This clone was observed at least ten times. The identical CDR3 is also encoded by other nucleotide sequences in the sample. The chain links TRBV7-9 to TRBJ1-3; D unresolved. CDR3 length equals 13 residues. From germline, CDR1 is SEHNR and CDR2 FQNEAQ (reference sequence). With 3 bases removed from V and 0 bases from J, the gap between germline ends came to 3 bases. Here the CDR3 reads CASSLASGNTIYF. The CDR3 nucleotides read TGTGCCAGCAGCTTGGCCTCTGGAAACACCATATATTTT.

V gene TRBV9 combines with J gene TRBJ2-7, with 10 bases fitting TRBD2. Trimming removed 0 bases from V and 2 bases from J; junction bases left unmatched: 5. The CDR3 covers 16 residues. From germline, CDR1 is SGDLS and CDR2 YYNGEE. The CDR3 here is CASSVEERGGTYEQYF. The CDR3 DNA follows: TGTGCCAGCAGCGTAGAGGAGCGGGGGGGGACCTACGAGCAGTACTTC. The complete variable domain, with remaining parts taken from reference TRBV9 and TRBJ2-7, reads DSGVTQTPKHLITATGQRVTLRCSPRSGDLSVYWYQQSLDQGLQFLIQYYNGEERAKGNILERFSAQQFPDLHSELNLSSLELGDSALYFCASSVEERGGTYEQYFGPGTRLTVT.

J is TRBJ1-6 and V is TRBV20-1; D remains ambiguous. There are 14 residues in the CDR3. V was clipped by 3 bases and J by 2 bases, with 8 bases between them. From germline, CDR1 is DFQATT and CDR2 SNEGSKA (reference sequence). CDR3 amino acids: CSASSQAYNSPLHF. The CDR3, as DNA: TGCAGTGCTAGTAGCCAGGCCTATAATTCACCCCTCCACTTT.

The V and J genes are TRBV7-6 and TRBJ1-6; D possibly corresponds to TRBD1 (6 bases). CDR1 is SGHVS, CDR2 FNYEAQ, per germline. The CDR3 extends over 14 amino acids. V shed 5 bases and J shed 5 bases, with 10 bases lying between them. The CDR3 DNA is TGTGCCAGCAGCCGCCGGACAGATAATTCACCCCTCCACTTT. Amino acids: CASSRRTDNSPLHF.

This sequence joins TRBV3-1 (or the pseudogene TRBV3-2) and TRBJ2-7, with 7 bases fitting TRBD1. Looked up from germline, CDR1 is LGHDT and CDR2 is YNNKEL (reference sequence). Germline trimming cut 5 bases from V and 7 bases from J; bases unmatched to any gene: 5. CDR3 length: 12 amino acids. The CDR3, as DNA: TGTGCCAGCAGCACTCGGGACAGAGAGCAGTACTTC. This encodes CASSTRDREQYF.

The chain uses TRBV5-1 and TRBJ1-4, with D possibly being TRBD1 (5 bases). The CDR3 spans 15 residues. CDR1 is SGHRS, CDR2 YFSETQ, per germline. Trimming took off 4 bases at V and 2 bases at J, with 12 bases between the two ends. CDR3 protein: CASSPAGDTNEKLFF. CDR3 bases: TGCGCCAGCAGCCCGGCGGGGGACACTAATGAAAAACTGTTTTTT.

V and J are TRBV28 and TRBJ2-7, with 9 bases identical to TRBD1. The germline V gene has CDR1 MDHEN and CDR2 SYDVKM. This CDR3 region has 13 residues. The V and J ends lost 5 bases and 7 bases, in that order; junction bases with no gene match: 6. In DNA form, the CDR3 reads TGTGCCAGCAGTAGGGACAGGGAGAGGGAGCAGTACTTC. Translated: CASSRDREREQYF.

The chain is built from TRBV14 and TRBJ1-2; the D gene is possibly TRBD1 (6 bases). The CDR3 has 18 amino acids. In germline, CDR1 is SGHDN, CDR2 FVKESK. The V gene lost 1 base and the J gene lost 6 bases, with 24 bases spanning the gap. In DNA, the CDR3 is TGTGCCAGCAGCCAAGCCGGGGTCCTTGTTGGGGGCATGGATGGCTACACCTTC. This sequence encodes CASSQAGVLVGGMDGYTF.

The rearrangement links TRBV29-1 to TRBJ1-1; a weak D match, TRBD1 (5 bases). V was cut by 4 bases and J by 4 bases, with 16 bases left in between. Germline-derived CDR1 and CDR2 are SQVTM and ANQGSEA. The CDR3 length is 14 residues. This CDR3 is CSVGRGGAVTEAFF. The CDR3 nucleotides read TGCAGCGTTGGGAGGGGTGGAGCAGTCACTGAAGCTTTCTTT.

A remark on this clone: In the same sample, other DNA sequences code for this CDR3. This sequence joins TRBV5-4 and TRBJ2-1, with 9 nucleotides matching TRBD1. The CDR3 has 13 residues. Looked up from germline, CDR1 is SGHNT and CDR2 is YYREEE (reference sequence). The V segment lost 2 bases and the J segment 7 bases; nucleotides outside the gene matches: 1. CDR3 sequence reads: CASSLGQGNEQFF. The CDR3 region has the DNA TGTGCCAGCAGCTTAGGACAGGGGAATGAGCAGTTCTTC. The full variable domain, with the rest looked up from reference TRBV5-4 and TRBJ2-1, is ETGVTQSPTHLIKTRGQQVTLRCSSQSGHNTVSWYQQALGQGPQFIFQYYREEENGRGNFPPRFSGLQFPNYSSELNVNALELDDSALYLCASSLGQGNEQFFGPGTRLTVL.

The V call is TRBV3-1 (or the pseudogene TRBV3-2), the J call TRBJ1-1; 10 positions agree with TRBD1. CDR1 is LGHDT, CDR2 YNNKEL, per germline (reference sequence). Trimming took 5 bases from V and 0 from J; bases not matched to a gene: 12. The CDR3 runs to 18 residues. This CDR3 reads CASSAALGGQGMNTEAFF. In DNA, the CDR3 is TGTGCCAGCAGCGCCGCCTTGGGGGGACAGGGGATGAACACTGAAGCTTTCTTT.

This chain links TRBV27 with TRBJ1-1, with D perhaps TRBD1 (5 bases). Germline loops: CDR1 MNHEY, CDR2 SMNVEV (reference sequence). Trimming stripped 6 bases from V and 5 bases from J, with 16 bases between. The CDR3 extends over 14 amino acids. CDR3 sequence reads: CASRGGGDRTEAFF. CDR3 DNA: TGTGCCAGCAGGGGTGGGGGGGATAGAACTGAAGCTTTCTTT.

This clone was seen once. The CDR3 DNA follows: TGTGCCAGCAGCTTAGTGGTCAGGAACACTGAAGCTTTCTTT. Amino acids: CASSLVVRNTEAFF. V gene TRBV7-2 combines with J gene TRBJ1-1; D call uncertain. From germline, CDR1 is SGHTA and CDR2 FQGNSA. V lost 1 base to trimming and J lost 1 base, with 7 bases between them. This CDR3 has 14 amino acids.

The gene calls are TRBV28 and TRBJ1-1, with 7 bases lining up with TRBD1. Germline CDR1 is MDHEN and CDR2 is SYDVKM. This CDR3 region has 15 residues. V lost 5 bases, J lost 5 bases, and 11 bases stayed unmatched. The CDR3 reads CASSPGGQPGTEAFF. For the CDR3, the DNA is TGTGCCAGCAGTCCAGGGGGACAGCCGGGAACTGAAGCTTTCTTT. The full variable domain, with the rest looked up from reference TRBV28 and TRBJ1-1, is DVKVTQSSRYLVKRTGEKVFLECVQDMDHENMFWYRQDPGLGLRLIYFSYDVKMKEKGDIPEGYSVSREKKERFSLILESASTNQTSMYLCASSPGGQPGTEAFFGQGTRLTVV.

This clone was detected only once. The chain couples TRBV5-1 to TRBJ2-7, with D hard to call. Trimming took 4 bases from V and 11 from J, leaving 13 bases between them. The V gene's germline CDR1 is SGHRS and CDR2 YFSETQ. CDR3 length: 11 amino acids. The CDR3, as DNA: TGCGCCAGCAGCCCGAAACCTTCGGAGTACTTC. This encodes CASSPKPSEYF.